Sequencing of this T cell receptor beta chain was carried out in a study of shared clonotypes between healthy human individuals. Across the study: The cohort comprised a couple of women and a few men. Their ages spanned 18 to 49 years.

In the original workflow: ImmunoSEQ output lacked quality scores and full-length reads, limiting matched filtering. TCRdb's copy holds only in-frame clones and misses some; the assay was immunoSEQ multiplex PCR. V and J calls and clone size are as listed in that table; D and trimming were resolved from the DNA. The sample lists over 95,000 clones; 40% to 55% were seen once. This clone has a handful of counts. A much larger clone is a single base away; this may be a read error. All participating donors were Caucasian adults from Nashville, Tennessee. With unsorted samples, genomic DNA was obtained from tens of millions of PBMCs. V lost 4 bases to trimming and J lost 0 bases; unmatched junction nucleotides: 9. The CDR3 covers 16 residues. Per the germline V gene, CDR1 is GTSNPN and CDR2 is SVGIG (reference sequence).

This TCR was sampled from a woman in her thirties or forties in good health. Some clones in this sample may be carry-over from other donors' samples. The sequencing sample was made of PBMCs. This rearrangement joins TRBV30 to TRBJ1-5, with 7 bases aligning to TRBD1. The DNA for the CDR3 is TGTGCCTGGATTGCCCCGGACAGGCGTAGCAATCAGCCCCAGCATTTT. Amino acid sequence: CAWIAPDRRSNQPQHF.